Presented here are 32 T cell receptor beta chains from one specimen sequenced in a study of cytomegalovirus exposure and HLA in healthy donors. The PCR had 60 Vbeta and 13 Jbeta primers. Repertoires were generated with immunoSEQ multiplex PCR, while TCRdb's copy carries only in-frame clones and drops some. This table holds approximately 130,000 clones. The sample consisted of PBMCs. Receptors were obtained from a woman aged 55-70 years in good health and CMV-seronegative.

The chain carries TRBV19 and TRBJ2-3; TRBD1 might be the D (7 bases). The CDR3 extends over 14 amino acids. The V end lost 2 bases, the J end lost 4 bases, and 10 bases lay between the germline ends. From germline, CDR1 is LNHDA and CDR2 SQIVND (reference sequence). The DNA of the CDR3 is TGTGCCAGTAGTATACAGGGGGGATCAGATACGCAGTATTTT. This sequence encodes CASSIQGGSDTQYF. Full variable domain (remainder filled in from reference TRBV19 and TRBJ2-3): DGGITQSPKYLFRKEGQNVTLSCEQNLNHDAMYWYRQDPGQGLRLIYYSQIVNDFQKGDIAEGYSVSREKKESFPLTVTSAQKNPTAFYLCASSIQGGSDTQYFGPGTRLTVL.

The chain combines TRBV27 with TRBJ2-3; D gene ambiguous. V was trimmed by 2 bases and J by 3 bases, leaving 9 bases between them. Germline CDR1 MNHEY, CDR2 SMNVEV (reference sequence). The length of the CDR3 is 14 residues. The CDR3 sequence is CASSLPGMTDTQYF. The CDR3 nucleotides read TGTGCCAGCAGTTTACCGGGTATGACAGATACGCAGTATTTT.

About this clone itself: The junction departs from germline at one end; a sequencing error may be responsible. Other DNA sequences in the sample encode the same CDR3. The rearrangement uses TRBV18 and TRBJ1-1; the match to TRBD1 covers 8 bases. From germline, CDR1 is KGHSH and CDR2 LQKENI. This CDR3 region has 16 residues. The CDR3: CASSPPNDRGNTEAFF. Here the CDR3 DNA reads TGCGCCAGCTCACCACCGAACGACAGGGGGAACACTGAAGCTTTCTTT.

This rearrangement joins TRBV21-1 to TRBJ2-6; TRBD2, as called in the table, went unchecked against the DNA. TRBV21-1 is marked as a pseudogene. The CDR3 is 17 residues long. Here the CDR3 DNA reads TGTGCCAGCAGAGATTCGGGGAGATTCTCTGGGGCCAACGTCCTGACTTTC. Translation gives CASRDSGRFSGANVLTF.

The CDR3 protein is CASTRRATYEQYF. CDR3 nucleotide sequence: TGTGCCAGCACCAGGAGGGCTACCTACGAGCAGTACTTC. J is TRBJ2-7 and V is TRBV9; tentative D call: TRBD2 (6 bases). Trimming stripped 6 bases from V and 2 bases from J, with 12 bases between. CDR3 length: 13 residues. Germline V gene data show CDR1 as SGDLS and CDR2 as YYNGEE. The variable domain in full, with the rest retrieved from reference TRBV9 and TRBJ2-7, is DSGVTQTPKHLITATGQRVTLRCSPRSGDLSVYWYQQSLDQGLQFLIQYYNGEERAKGNILERFSAQQFPDLHSELNLSSLELGDSALYFCASTRRATYEQYFGPGTRLTVT.

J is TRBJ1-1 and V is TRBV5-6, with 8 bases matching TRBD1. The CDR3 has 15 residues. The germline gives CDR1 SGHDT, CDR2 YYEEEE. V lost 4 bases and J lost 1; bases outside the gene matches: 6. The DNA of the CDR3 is TGTGCCAGCAGCCGAGACGGACAGGGGAACACTGAAGCTTTCTTT. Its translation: CASSRDGQGNTEAFF. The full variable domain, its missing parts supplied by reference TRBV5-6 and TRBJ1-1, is DAGVTQSPTHLIKTRGQQVTLRCSPKSGHDTVSWYQQALGQGPQFIFQYYEEEERQRGNFPDRFSGHQFPNYSSELNVNALLLGDSALYLCASSRDGQGNTEAFFGQGTRLTVV.

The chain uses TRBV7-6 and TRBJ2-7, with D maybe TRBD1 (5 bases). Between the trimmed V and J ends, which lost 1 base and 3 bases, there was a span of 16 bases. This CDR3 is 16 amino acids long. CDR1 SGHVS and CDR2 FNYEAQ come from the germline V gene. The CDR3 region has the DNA TGTGCCAGCAGCTTAGAGGCAGACAGCGCTGGCTACGAGCAGTACTTC. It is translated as CASSLEADSAGYEQYF.

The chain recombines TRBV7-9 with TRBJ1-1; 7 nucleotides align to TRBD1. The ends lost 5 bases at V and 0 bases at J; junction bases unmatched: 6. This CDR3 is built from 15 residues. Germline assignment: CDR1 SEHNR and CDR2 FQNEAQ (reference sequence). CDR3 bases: TGTGCCAGCAGCCAGACAGGGCCCATGAACACTGAAGCTTTCTTT. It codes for CASSQTGPMNTEAFF.

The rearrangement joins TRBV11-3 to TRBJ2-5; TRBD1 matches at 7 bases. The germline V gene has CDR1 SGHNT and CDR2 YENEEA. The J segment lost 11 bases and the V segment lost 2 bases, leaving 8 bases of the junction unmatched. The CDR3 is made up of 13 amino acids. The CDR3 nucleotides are TGTGCCAGCAGCTTAACCTTAGGACAGGAGCAGTACTTC. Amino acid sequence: CASSLTLGQEQYF.

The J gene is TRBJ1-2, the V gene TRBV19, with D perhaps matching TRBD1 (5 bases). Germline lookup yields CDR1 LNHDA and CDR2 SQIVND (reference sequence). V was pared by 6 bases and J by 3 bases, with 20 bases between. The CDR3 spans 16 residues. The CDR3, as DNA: TGTGCCAGTAGGCATAGTGGAGGGGAACCCCACTATGGCTACACCTTC. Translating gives CASRHSGGEPHYGYTF.

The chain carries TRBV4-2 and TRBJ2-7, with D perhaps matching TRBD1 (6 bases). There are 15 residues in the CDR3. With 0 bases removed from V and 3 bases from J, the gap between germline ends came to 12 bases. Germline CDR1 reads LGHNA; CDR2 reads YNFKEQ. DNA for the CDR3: TGTGCCAGCAGCCAAGAGATTGGGGGCGGCTACGAGCAGTACTTC. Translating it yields CASSQEIGGGYEQYF.

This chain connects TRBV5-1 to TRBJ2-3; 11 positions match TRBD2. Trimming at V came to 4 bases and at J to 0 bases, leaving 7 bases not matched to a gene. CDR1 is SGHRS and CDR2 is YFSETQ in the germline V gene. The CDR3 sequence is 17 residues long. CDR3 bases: TGCGCCAGCAGCCCAGGGACTAGCGGTCCCAGCACAGATACGCAGTATTTT. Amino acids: CASSPGTSGPSTDTQYF.

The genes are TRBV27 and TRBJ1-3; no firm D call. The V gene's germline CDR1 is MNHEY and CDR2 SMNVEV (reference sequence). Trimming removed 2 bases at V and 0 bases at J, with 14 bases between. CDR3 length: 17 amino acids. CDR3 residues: CASSLGPSLSSGNTIYF. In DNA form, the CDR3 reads TGTGCCAGCAGTTTAGGGCCAAGCCTGAGCTCTGGAAACACCATATATTTT.

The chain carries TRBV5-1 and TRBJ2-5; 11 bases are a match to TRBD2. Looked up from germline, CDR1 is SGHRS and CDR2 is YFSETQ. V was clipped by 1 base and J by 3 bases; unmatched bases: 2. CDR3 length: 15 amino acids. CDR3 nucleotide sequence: TGCGCCAGCAGCTTGATACTAGCGGGAGAAGAGACCCAGTACTTC. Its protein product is CASSLILAGEETQYF.

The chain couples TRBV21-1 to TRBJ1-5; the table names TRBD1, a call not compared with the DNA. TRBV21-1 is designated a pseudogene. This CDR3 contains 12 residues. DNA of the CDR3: TGTGCCGCCCCGCAGGCTAATCAGCCCCAGCATTTT. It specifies CAAPQANQPQHF.

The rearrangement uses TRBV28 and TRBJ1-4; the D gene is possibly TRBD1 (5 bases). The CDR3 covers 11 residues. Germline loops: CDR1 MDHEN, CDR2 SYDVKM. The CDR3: CAAWGDEKLFF. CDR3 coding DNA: TGTGCTGCCTGGGGGGATGAAAAACTGTTTTTT.

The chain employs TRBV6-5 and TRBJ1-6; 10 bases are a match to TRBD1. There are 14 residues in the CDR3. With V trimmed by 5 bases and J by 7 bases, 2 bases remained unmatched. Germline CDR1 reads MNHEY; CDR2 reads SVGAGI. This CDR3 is CASSRTGGNSPLHF. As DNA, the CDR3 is TGTGCCAGCAGTAGGACAGGGGGGAATTCACCCCTCCACTTT.

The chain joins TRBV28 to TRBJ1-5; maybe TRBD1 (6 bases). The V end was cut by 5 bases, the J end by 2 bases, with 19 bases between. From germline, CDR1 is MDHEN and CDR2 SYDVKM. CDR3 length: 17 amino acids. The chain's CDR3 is CASSLYQQGSGNQPQHF. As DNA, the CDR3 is TGTGCCAGCAGTCTATACCAACAGGGTTCGGGCAATCAGCCCCAGCATTTT. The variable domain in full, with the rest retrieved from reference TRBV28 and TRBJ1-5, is DVKVTQSSRYLVKRTGEKVFLECVQDMDHENMFWYRQDPGLGLRLIYFSYDVKMKEKGDIPEGYSVSREKKERFSLILESASTNQTSMYLCASSLYQQGSGNQPQHFGDGTRLSIL.

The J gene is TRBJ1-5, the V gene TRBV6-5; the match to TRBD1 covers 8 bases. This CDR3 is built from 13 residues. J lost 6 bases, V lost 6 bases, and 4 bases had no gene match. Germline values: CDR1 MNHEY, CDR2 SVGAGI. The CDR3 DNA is TGTGCCAGCAGGGACAGGGTGGGTCAGCCCCAGCATTTT. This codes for CASRDRVGQPQHF.

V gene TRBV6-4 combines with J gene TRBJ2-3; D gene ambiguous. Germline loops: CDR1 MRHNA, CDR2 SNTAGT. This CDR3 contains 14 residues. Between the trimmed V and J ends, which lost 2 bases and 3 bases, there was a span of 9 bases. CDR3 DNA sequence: TGTGCCAGCAGTGACAGCGCAGAGACAGATACGCAGTATTTT. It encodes CASSDSAETDTQYF.

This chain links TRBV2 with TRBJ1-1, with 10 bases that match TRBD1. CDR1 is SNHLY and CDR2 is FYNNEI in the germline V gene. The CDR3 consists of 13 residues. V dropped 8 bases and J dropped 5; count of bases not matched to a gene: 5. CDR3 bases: TGTGCCAGCTCCGGGACAGGGGAAACTGAAGCTTTCTTT. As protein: CASSGTGETEAFF.

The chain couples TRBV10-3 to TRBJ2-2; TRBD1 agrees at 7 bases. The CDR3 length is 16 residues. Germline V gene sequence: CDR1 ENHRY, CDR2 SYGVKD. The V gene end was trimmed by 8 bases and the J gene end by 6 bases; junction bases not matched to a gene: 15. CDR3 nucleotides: TGTGCCATCGGAAGCCCAGGGGGAATGGGGTCCGGGGAGCTGTTTTTT. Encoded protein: CAIGSPGGMGSGELFF.

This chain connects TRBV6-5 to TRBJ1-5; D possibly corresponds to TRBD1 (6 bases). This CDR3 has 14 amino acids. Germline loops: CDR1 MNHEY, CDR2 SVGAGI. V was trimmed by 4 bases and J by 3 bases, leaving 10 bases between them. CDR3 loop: CASSSGQINQPQHF. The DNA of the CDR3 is TGTGCCAGCAGTTCTGGACAGATCAATCAGCCCCAGCATTTT.

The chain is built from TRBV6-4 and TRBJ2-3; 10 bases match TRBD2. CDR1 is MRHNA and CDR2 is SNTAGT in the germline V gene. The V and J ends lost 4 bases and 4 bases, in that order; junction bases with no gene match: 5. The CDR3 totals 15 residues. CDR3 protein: CASSVLAGGPDTQYF. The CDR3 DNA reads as TGTGCCAGCAGTGTCTTAGCGGGGGGCCCAGATACGCAGTATTTT.

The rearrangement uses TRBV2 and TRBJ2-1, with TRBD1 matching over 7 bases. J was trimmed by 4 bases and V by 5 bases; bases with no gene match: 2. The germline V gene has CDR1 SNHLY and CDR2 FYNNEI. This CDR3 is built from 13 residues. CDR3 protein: CASSWDSYNEQFF. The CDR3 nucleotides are TGTGCCAGCAGTTGGGACAGTTACAATGAGCAGTTCTTC.

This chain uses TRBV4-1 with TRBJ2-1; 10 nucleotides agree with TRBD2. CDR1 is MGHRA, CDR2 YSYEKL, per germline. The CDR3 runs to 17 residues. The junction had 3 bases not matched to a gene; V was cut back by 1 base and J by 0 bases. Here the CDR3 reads CASSQASGGISYNEQFF. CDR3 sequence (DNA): TGCGCCAGCAGCCAAGCTAGCGGGGGAATCTCCTACAATGAGCAGTTCTTC.

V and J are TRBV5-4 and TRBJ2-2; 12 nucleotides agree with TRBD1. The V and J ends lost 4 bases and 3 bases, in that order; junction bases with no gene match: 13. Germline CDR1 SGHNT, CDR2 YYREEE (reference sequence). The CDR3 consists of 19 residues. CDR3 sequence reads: CASSRPGQGATRDTGELFF. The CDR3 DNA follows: TGTGCCAGCAGCCGGCCGGGACAGGGGGCCACGCGAGACACCGGGGAGCTGTTTTTT. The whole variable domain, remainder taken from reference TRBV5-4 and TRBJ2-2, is ETGVTQSPTHLIKTRGQQVTLRCSSQSGHNTVSWYQQALGQGPQFIFQYYREEENGRGNFPPRFSGLQFPNYSSELNVNALELDDSALYLCASSRPGQGATRDTGELFFGEGSRLTVL.

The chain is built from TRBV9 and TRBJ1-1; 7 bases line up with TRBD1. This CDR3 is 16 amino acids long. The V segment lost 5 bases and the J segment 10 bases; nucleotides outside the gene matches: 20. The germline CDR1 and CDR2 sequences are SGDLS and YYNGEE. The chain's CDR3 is CASSAVPPTGTQGAFF. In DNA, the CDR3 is TGTGCCAGCAGTGCCGTCCCCCCGACAGGGACGCAGGGAGCTTTCTTT.

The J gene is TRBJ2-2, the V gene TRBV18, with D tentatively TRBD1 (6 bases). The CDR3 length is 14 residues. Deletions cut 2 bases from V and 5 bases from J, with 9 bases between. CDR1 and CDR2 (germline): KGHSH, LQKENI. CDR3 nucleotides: TGTGCCAGCTCACCAGGGGGCAGGACCGGGGAGCTGTTTTTT. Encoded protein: CASSPGGRTGELFF.

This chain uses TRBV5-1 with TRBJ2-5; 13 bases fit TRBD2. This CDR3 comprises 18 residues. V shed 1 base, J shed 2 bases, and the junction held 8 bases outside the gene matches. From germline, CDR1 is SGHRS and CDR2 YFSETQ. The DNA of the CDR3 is TGCGCCAGCAGCTTGTCTCGGGGACTAGCGGGACCTCAAGAGACCCAGTACTTC. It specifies CASSLSRGLAGPQETQYF.

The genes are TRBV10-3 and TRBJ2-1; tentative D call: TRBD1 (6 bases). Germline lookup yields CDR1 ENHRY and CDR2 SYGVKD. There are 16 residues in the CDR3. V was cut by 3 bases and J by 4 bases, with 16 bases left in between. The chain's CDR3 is CAISDSQGKRYNEQFF. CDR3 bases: TGTGCCATCAGTGATTCACAGGGTAAGAGGTACAATGAGCAGTTCTTC.

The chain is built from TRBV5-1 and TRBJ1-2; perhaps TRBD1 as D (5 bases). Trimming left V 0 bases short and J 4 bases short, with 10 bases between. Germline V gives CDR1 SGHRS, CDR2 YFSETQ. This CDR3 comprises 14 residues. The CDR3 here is CASSLDLGGYGYTF. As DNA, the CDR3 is TGCGCCAGCAGCTTGGACCTCGGGGGCTATGGCTACACCTTC.